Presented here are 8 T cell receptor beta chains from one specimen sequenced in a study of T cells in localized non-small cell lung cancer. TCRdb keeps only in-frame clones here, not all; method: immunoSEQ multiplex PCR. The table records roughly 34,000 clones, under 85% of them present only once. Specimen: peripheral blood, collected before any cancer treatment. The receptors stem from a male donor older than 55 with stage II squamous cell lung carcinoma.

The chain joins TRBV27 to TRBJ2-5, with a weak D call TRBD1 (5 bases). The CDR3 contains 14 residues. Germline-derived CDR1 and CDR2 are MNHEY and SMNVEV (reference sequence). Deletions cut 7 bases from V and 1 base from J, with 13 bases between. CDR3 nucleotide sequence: TGTGCCAGCAAAACGCTGGGGCTCCAAGAGACCCAGTACTTC. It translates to CASKTLGLQETQYF.

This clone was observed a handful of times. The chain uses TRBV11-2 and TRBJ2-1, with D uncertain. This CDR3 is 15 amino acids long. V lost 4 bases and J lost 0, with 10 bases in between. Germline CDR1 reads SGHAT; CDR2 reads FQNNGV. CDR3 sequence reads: CASSSDFLSYNEQFF. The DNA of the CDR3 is TGTGCCAGCAGCTCCGACTTTCTCTCCTACAATGAGCAGTTCTTC. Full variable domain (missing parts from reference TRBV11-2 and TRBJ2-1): EAGVAQSPRYKIIEKRQSVAFWCNPISGHATLYWYQQILGQGPKLLIQFQNNGVVDDSQLPKDRFSAERLKGVDSTLKIQPAKLEDSAVYLCASSSDFLSYNEQFFGPGTRLTVL.

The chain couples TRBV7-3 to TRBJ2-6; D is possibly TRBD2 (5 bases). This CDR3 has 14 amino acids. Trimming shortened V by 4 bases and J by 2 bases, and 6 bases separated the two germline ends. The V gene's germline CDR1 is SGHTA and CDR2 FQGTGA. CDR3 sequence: CASSSGAGANVLTF. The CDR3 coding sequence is TGTGCCAGCAGCTCCGGGGCTGGGGCCAACGTCCTGACTTTC.

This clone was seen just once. CDR3 residues: CASSVTGLGGYTF. The CDR3 DNA is TGTGCCAGCAGCGTGACAGGGTTGGGTGGCTACACCTTC. The V call is TRBV11-2, the J call TRBJ1-2, with 7 bases aligning to TRBD1. J lost 7 bases, V lost 5 bases, and 7 bases had no gene match. Per germline, CDR1 SGHAT and CDR2 FQNNGV. The CDR3 totals 13 residues.

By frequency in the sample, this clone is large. CDR3 sequence reads: CASSQQGATEAFF. The CDR3 coding sequence is TGTGCCAGCAGCCAACAGGGGGCCACTGAAGCTTTCTTT. The chain is built from TRBV4-2 and TRBJ1-1, with TRBD1 matching over 8 bases. CDR1 LGHNA and CDR2 YNFKEQ come from the germline V gene. The CDR3 sequence is 13 residues long. V lost 2 bases to trimming and J lost 4 bases; unmatched junction nucleotides: 0.

The CDR3 loop reads CASAAGDLYNTGELFF. The DNA of the CDR3 is TGTGCCTCCGCGGCCGGCGACCTCTATAACACCGGGGAGCTGTTTTTT. V usage is TRBV15 and J usage is TRBJ2-2; D is ambiguous. From germline, CDR1 is LNHNV and CDR2 YYDKDF (reference sequence). With 11 bases removed from V and 2 bases from J, the gap between germline ends came to 21 bases. This CDR3 comprises 16 residues.

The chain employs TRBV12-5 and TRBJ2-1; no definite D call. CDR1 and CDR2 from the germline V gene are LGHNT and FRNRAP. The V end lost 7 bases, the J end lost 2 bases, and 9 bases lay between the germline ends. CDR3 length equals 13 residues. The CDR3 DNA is TGTGCTAGTGCTGGCGGTACCTACAATGAGCAGTTCTTC. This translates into CASAGGTYNEQFF.

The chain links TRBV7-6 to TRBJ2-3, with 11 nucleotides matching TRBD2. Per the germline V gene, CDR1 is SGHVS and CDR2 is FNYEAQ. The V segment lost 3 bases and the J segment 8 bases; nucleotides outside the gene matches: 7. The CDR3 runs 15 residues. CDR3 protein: CASSLLGLADPTQYF. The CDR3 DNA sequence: TGTGCCAGCAGCTTGTTGGGACTAGCGGACCCTACGCAGTATTTT.